What follows describes a single TCR beta chain. The data derive from a study of blood T cell repertoires in COVID-19. The CDR3 runs to 16 residues. The germline V gene encodes CDR1 SGHRS and CDR2 YFSETQ. Losses at the gene ends were 2 bases for V and 0 bases for J; bases not matched to a gene: 7. Some clones are missing from TCRdb's copy, which holds only in-frame ones; the method was immunoSEQ multiplex PCR. The table records roughly 340,000 clones, more than 75% of them present only once. The sample consisted of peripheral blood. This sequence was found in a woman between 18 and 29 years old who had recovered from COVID-19. This chain connects TRBV5-1 to TRBJ1-1; 7 nucleotides agree with TRBD1. This CDR3 is CASSFGPGQMNTEAFF. The CDR3 nucleotides are TGCGCCAGCAGCTTTGGACCGGGACAGATGAACACTGAAGCTTTCTTT. The full variable domain, completed using reference TRBV5-1 and TRBJ1-1, is KAGVTQTPRYLIKTRGQQVTLSCSPISGHRSVSWYQQTPGQGLQFLFEYFSETQRNKGNFPGRFSGRQFSNSRSEMNVSTLELGDSALYLCASSFGPGQMNTEAFFGQGTRLTVV.